This TCR beta chain stems from a study of blood T cell repertoires in COVID-19. The CDR3 length is 16 residues. V was clipped by 5 bases and J by 7 bases; unmatched bases: 15. In germline, CDR1 is MDHEN, CDR2 SYDVKM. TCRdb keeps only in-frame clones here, not all; method: immunoSEQ multiplex PCR. The sample has approximately 100,000 clones, roughly nine tenths seen once. This chain joins TRBV28 and TRBJ2-7; 9 bases fit TRBD1. The receptor was derived from an elderly woman with acute or convalescent COVID-19. Sequencing was performed on peripheral blood. Here the CDR3 reads CASSKGQGLLVREQYF. The CDR3 DNA is TGTGCCAGCAGTAAAGGACAGGGGCTTCTAGTGAGGGAGCAGTACTTC.